Following are 21 T cell receptor beta chains from one sample sequenced in a study of shared clonotypes between healthy human individuals. Data came from immunoSEQ multiplex PCR; TCRdb stores just in-frame clones and leaves some out. The sample includes about 1 million clones, roughly 70% seen only once; the top ten take approximately 1.5%. Sequencing used memory CD4+ T cells sorted from blood. The subset: CD45RA-negative fraction. Source of these receptors: a man younger than 35 in good health.

CDR3 nucleotide sequence: TGTGCCAGTAGTAAGTCCCAGGGAAGATACGAGCAGTACTTC. Residues: CASSKSQGRYEQYF. The chain is built from TRBV19 and TRBJ2-7; TRBD1 is a possible D gene (5 bases). Germline loops: CDR1 LNHDA, CDR2 SQIVND (reference sequence). V gave up 4 bases and J gave up 4 bases, with 14 bases separating them. CDR3 length: 14 residues.

The V call is TRBV7-8, the J call TRBJ2-3, with D perhaps assigned TRBD1 or TRBD2 (5 bases each). This CDR3 is 15 amino acids long. Germline V gives CDR1 SGHVS, CDR2 FQNEAQ. Trimming stripped 2 bases from V and 6 bases from J, with 15 bases between. The CDR3 protein is CASSLWETEADTQYF. The CDR3 nucleotides read TGTGCCAGCAGCTTATGGGAGACAGAAGCGGATACGCAGTATTTT.

With respect to this clone: This CDR3 is also generated by other DNA sequences in the sample. The chain links TRBV5-1 to TRBJ2-1, with TRBD1 matching 7 bases. The germline V gene encodes CDR1 SGHRS and CDR2 YFSETQ. Trimming cost V 3 bases and J 0 bases; bases outside gene matches: 3. The CDR3 totals 15 residues. The CDR3 sequence: CASSSGQSSYNEQFF. In DNA form, the CDR3 reads TGCGCCAGCAGCTCGGGACAGAGCTCCTACAATGAGCAGTTCTTC.

This clone came up a few times. The V gene is TRBV9, the J gene TRBJ2-1; 10 bases align to TRBD2. Trimming removed 3 bases from V and 8 bases from J; junction bases left unmatched: 2. Germline V gene sequence: CDR1 SGDLS, CDR2 YYNGEE. The CDR3 has 13 amino acids. The CDR3 region has the DNA TGTGCCAGCAGCGCGGGACTAGCGTATGAGCAGTTCTTC. It codes for CASSAGLAYEQFF.

Notes on this clone: One end of the junction fails to match germline, which may point to a read error. This sequence joins TRBV5-1 and TRBJ1-1, with D possibly matching TRBD1 (5 bases). The CDR3 is 13 amino acids. Germline CDR1 reads SGHRS; CDR2 reads YFSETQ. The CDR3, as DNA: TGCGCCAGCACCTTGACGGGGACCACTGAAGCTTTCTTT. The encoded protein is CASTLTGTTEAFF.

The chain carries TRBV10-3 and TRBJ1-3; D is unclear. Deletions cut 3 bases from V and 1 base from J, with 7 bases between. From germline, CDR1 is ENHRY and CDR2 SYGVKD. CDR3 size: 14 residues. As DNA, the CDR3 is TGTGCCATCAGTGAAGGGAGATCTGGAAACACCATATATTTT. Amino acid sequence: CAISEGRSGNTIYF.

The chain combines TRBV23-1 with TRBJ2-1, with 13 bases that match TRBD2. TRBV23-1 belongs to the ORF category, with a function that is uncertain. With V trimmed by 8 bases and J by 5 bases, 3 bases remained unmatched. This CDR3 region has 14 residues. The CDR3 bases are TGCGCCAGCCTCGGACTAGCGGGAGACAATGAGCAGTTCTTC. This encodes CASLGLAGDNEQFF.

V usage is TRBV5-4 and J usage is TRBJ1-1; 7 nucleotides agree with TRBD1. Looked up from germline, CDR1 is SGHNT and CDR2 is YYREEE (reference sequence). The CDR3 contains 14 residues. V lost 0 bases to trimming and J lost 6 bases; unmatched junction nucleotides: 5. DNA of the CDR3: TGTGCCAGCAGCTTGGCGACAGGGTCGTCTGAAGCTTTCTTT. Amino acids: CASSLATGSSEAFF. The variable domain in full, completed from reference TRBV5-4 and TRBJ1-1, reads ETGVTQSPTHLIKTRGQQVTLRCSSQSGHNTVSWYQQALGQGPQFIFQYYREEENGRGNFPPRFSGLQFPNYSSELNVNALELDDSALYLCASSLATGSSEAFFGQGTRLTVV.

This clone has only one observation. The CDR3 region has the DNA TGTGCCAGTCTGGGAAGCGGGAGGAGCGATGAGCAGTTCTTC. It encodes CASLGSGRSDEQFF. This sequence joins TRBV19 and TRBJ2-1, with TRBD2 matching 9 bases. Germline V lookup: CDR1 LNHDA, CDR2 SQIVND (reference sequence). The V and J ends lost 8 bases and 8 bases, in that order; junction bases with no gene match: 10. This CDR3 has 14 residues.

Turning to this clone: Relative to the germline gene, one junction end is altered; a read error may explain this. V is TRBV28 and J is TRBJ1-1; a possible D gene is TRBD1 (6 bases). This CDR3 comprises 12 residues. Germline V gene lookup returns CDR1 MDHEN and CDR2 SYDVKM. The DNA of the CDR3 is TGTGCCAGCAGTCCCCTACAACAGGACAGACTTTTT. It is translated as CASSPLQQDRLF.

The rearrangement uses TRBV7-9 and TRBJ2-1; D might be TRBD2 (6 bases). The CDR3 contains 15 residues. V gave up 6 bases and J gave up 9 bases, with 21 bases separating them. Per the germline V gene, CDR1 is SEHNR and CDR2 is FQNEAQ (reference sequence). Written as DNA, the CDR3 is TGTGCCAGCAGTCTAAGGGAGGTCGGGGAGAGTGAGCAGTTCTTC. Its protein product is CASSLREVGESEQFF. Supplemented by reference TRBV7-9 and TRBJ2-1, the full variable domain reads DTGVSQNPRHKITKRGQNVTFRCDPISEHNRLYWYRQTLGQGPEFLTYFQNEAQLEKSRLLSDRFSAERPKGSFSTLEIQRTEQGDSAMYLCASSLREVGESEQFFGPGTRLTVL.

As concerns this clone: A much larger clonotype is one base distant, so this may be a read error. V and J are TRBV5-6 and TRBJ1-1; D remains ambiguous. The CDR3 runs to 13 residues. V lost 1 base and J lost 1, with 5 bases in between. The germline V gene has CDR1 SGHDT and CDR2 YYEEEE. The CDR3: CASSLSENTEAFF. As DNA, the CDR3 is TGTGCCAGCAGCTTGTCAGAGAACACTGAAGCTTTCTTT. The whole variable domain, filled in from reference TRBV5-6 and TRBJ1-1, reads DAGVTQSPTHLIKTRGQQVTLRCSPKSGHDTVSWYQQALGQGPQFIFQYYEEEERQRGNFPDRFSGHQFPNYSSELNVNALLLGDSALYLCASSLSENTEAFFGQGTRLTVV.

This clone has more than one count but fewer than ten. This may come from a read error, since a much larger clone is one base off. Distinct nucleotide sequences in the sample also encode this CDR3. This chain links TRBV28 with TRBJ1-1; no clear D. The CDR3 covers 11 residues. CDR1 is MDHEN and CDR2 is SYDVKM in the germline V gene. Trimming left V 6 bases short and J 2 bases short, with 4 bases between. CDR3 bases: TGTGCCAGCAGAGGAAACACTGAAGCTTTCTTT. It yields the protein CASRGNTEAFF.

The V call is TRBV4-1, the J call TRBJ1-6; 10 nucleotides agree with TRBD1. This CDR3 comprises 15 residues. CDR1 is MGHRA and CDR2 is YSYEKL in the germline V gene. With V trimmed by 1 base and J by 9 bases, 3 bases remained unmatched. The CDR3 region is CASSQGQGAFSPLHF. The CDR3 DNA is TGCGCCAGCAGCCAAGGACAGGGGGCATTTTCACCCCTCCACTTT.

This clone has a handful of counts. This sample includes further DNA sequences coding for the same CDR3. This chain uses TRBV20-1 with TRBJ2-7; D unresolved. The CDR3 loop spans 11 amino acids. CDR1 is DFQATT, CDR2 SNEGSKA, per germline (reference sequence). Trimming took 5 bases from V and 4 from J, leaving 9 bases between them. CDR3 loop: CSAPVEYEQYF. The DNA for the CDR3 is TGCAGTGCTCCCGTCGAGTACGAGCAGTACTTC.

The V and J genes are TRBV28 and TRBJ2-1, with a tentative D call TRBD2 (7 bases). The CDR3 is 15 residues long. Germline CDR1 is MDHEN and CDR2 is SYDVKM. The germline V and J ends were trimmed by 6 bases and 9 bases, with 21 bases remaining between them. CDR3 sequence (DNA): TGTGCCAGCAGATGGGGGGGGCGGGACTTCGGTGAGCAGTTCTTC. It yields the protein CASRWGGRDFGEQFF.

This chain joins TRBV7-9 and TRBJ2-6; no clear D. Deletions cut 3 bases from V and 3 bases from J, with 9 bases between. CDR1 is SEHNR, CDR2 FQNEAQ, per germline (reference sequence). The CDR3 consists of 15 residues. In DNA form, the CDR3 reads TGTGCCAGCAGCTTGGGGAAACGTGGGGCCAACGTCCTGACTTTC. Translated, it gives CASSLGKRGANVLTF.

This clone has just a few counts. V gene TRBV19 combines with J gene TRBJ1-4; D ambiguous. Trimming took off 5 bases at V and 3 bases at J, with 7 bases between the two ends. The CDR3 runs to 13 residues. Germline lookup yields CDR1 LNHDA and CDR2 SQIVND (reference sequence). In nucleotides, the CDR3 is TGTGCCAGTAGTCCCCGAGCTAATGAAAAACTGTTTTTT. Translated: CASSPRANEKLFF.

J is TRBJ1-2 and V is TRBV28; 8 nucleotides line up with TRBD1. Germline CDR1 MDHEN, CDR2 SYDVKM. This CDR3 contains 16 residues. The trim removed 3 bases at V and 0 bases at J, leaving 6 bases unmatched. CDR3 residues: CASSFLPGGTNYGYTF. CDR3 bases: TGTGCCAGCAGTTTCCTCCCAGGGGGCACTAACTATGGCTACACCTTC.

The chain carries TRBV18 and TRBJ2-7, with 8 bases aligning to TRBD2. The CDR3 is made up of 16 amino acids. Germline V lookup: CDR1 KGHSH, CDR2 LQKENI. V was clipped by 6 bases and J by 4 bases; unmatched bases: 14. The CDR3 loop reads CASSQPGTRAMYEQYF. As DNA, the CDR3 is TGTGCCAGCTCTCAACCCGGGACTAGAGCAATGTACGAGCAGTACTTC. The whole variable domain, remainder taken from reference TRBV18 and TRBJ2-7, is NAGVMQNPRHLVRRRGQEARLRCSPMKGHSHVYWYRQLPEEGLKFMVYLQKENIIDESGMPKERFSAEFPKEGPSILRIQQVVRGDSAAYFCASSQPGTRAMYEQYFGPGTRLTVT.

The rearrangement links TRBV28 to TRBJ2-2, with D possibly matching TRBD1 (5 bases). Germline V gives CDR1 MDHEN, CDR2 SYDVKM. The CDR3 runs 13 residues. The V end was cut by 7 bases, the J end by 2 bases, with 8 bases between. This CDR3 reads CASTDTNTGELFF. In DNA form, the CDR3 reads TGTGCCAGCACGGACACTAACACCGGGGAGCTGTTTTTT.